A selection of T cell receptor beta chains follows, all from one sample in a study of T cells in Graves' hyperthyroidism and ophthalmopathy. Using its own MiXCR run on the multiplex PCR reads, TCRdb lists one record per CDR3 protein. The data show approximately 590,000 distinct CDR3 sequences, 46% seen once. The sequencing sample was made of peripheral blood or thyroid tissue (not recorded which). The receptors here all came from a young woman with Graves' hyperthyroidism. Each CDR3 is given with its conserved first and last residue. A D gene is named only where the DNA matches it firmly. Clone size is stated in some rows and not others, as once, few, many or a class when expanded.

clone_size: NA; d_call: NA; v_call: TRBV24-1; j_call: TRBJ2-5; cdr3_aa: CATSDFDKYQETQYF; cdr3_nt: TGTGCCACCAGTGATTTCGACAAGTACCAAGAGACCCAGTACTTC
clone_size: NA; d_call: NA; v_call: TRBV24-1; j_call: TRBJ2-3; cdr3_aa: CATSDLGGGSTDTQYF; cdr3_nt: TGTGCCACCAGTGATTTGGGGGGAGGAAGCACAGATACGCAGTATTTT
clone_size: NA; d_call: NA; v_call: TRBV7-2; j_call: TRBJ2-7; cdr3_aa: CASSQASSGTEQYF; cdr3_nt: TGCGCCAGCAGCCAAGCCTCTTCTGGGACCGAGCAGTACTTC
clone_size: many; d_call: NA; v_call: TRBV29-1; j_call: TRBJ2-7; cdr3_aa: CSVAGVEQYF; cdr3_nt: TGCAGCGTTGCAGGGGTCGAGCAGTACTTC
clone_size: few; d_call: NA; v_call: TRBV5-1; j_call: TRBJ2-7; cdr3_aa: CASSLTPEEQYF; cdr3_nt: TGCGCCAGCAGCTTAACACCAGAGGAGCAGTACTTC
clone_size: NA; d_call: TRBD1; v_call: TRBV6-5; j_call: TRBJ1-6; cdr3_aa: CASSMDRGRSPLHF; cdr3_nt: TGTGCCAGCAGTATGGACAGGGGTCGCTCACCCCTCCACTTT
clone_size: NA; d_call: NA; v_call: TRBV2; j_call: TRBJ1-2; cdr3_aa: CASREKGGYTF; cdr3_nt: TGTGCCAGCAGAGAGAAAGGAGGCTACACCTTC
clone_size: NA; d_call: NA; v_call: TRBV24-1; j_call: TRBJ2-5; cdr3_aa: CATSETRETQYF; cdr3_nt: TGTGCCACCAGTGAGACCCGAGAGACCCAGTACTTC
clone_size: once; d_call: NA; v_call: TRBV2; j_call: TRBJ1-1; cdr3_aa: CASIRQAFF; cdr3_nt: TGTGCCAGCATCAGACAGGCTTTCTTT
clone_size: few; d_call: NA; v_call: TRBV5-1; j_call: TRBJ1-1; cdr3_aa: CASSQGNRALNTEAFF; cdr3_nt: TGCGCCAGCAGCCAAGGGAACAGGGCGTTGAACACTGAAGCTTTCTTT
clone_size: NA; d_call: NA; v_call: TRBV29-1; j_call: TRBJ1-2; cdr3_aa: CSVETSGSYGYTF; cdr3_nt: TGCAGCGTTGAGACTAGCGGGAGCTATGGCTACACCTTC
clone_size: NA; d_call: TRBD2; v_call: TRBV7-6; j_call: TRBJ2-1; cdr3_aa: CATRLAGDNEQFF; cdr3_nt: TGTGCCACCCGACTAGCGGGAGACAATGAGCAGTTCTTC
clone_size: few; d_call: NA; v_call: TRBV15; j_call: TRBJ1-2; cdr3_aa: CATSCPGPLRYGYTF; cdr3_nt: TGTGCCACCAGCTGCCCGGGGCCTTTACGTTATGGCTACACCTTC
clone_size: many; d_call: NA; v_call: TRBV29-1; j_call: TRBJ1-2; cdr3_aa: CSVIETRGNYGYTF; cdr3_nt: TGCAGCGTGATTGAGACGAGGGGTAACTATGGCTACACCTTC
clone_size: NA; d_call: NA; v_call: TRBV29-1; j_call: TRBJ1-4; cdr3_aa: CSVATAGGGNQTF; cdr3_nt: TGCAGCGTTGCAACCGCAGGAGGTGGGAATCAGACGTTT
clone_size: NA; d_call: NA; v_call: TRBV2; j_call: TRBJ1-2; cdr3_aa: CASSPQGYGYGYTF; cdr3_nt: TGTGCCAGCAGTCCGCAGGGGTACGGCTATGGCTACACCTTC
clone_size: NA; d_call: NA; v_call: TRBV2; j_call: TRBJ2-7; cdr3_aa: CASSEEASVYSYEQYF; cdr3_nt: TGTGCCAGCAGTGAAGAGGCTAGCGTATACTCCTACGAGCAGTACTTC
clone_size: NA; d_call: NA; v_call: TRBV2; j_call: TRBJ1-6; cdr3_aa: CASGVREPLHF; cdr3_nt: TGTGCCAGCGGGGTGAGGGAACCCCTCCACTTT
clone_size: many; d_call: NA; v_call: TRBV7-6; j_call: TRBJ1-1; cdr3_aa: CASSLSATENTEAFF; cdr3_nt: TGTGCCAGCAGCTTATCGGCCACAGAGAACACTGAAGCTTTCTTT
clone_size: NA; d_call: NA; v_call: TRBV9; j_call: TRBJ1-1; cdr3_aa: CASSALASGGARTEAFF; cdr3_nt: TGTGCCAGCAGCGCCCTAGCGAGTGGGGGGGCGCGAACTGAAGCTTTCTTT
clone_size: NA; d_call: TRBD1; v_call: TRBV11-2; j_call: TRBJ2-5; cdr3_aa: CASSPDRALRETQYF; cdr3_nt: TGTGCCAGCAGTCCGGACAGGGCACTACGAGAGACCCAGTACTTC
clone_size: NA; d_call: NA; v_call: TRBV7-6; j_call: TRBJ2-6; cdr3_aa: CASKWGPGANVLTF; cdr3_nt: TGTGCCAGCAAGTGGGGGCCCGGGGCCAACGTCCTGACTTTC
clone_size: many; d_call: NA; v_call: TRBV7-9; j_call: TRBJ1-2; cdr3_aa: CASSPTGREGYTF; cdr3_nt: TGTGCCAGCAGCCCGACGGGGCGTGAAGGCTACACCTTC
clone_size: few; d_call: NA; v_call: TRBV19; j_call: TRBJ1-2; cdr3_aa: CASRLGQLTSGGYTF; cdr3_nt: TGTGCCAGTAGACTCGGACAGCTTACCTCTGGTGGCTACACCTTC
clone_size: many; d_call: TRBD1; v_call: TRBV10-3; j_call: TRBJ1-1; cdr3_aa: CAISPSQTGVGTEAFF; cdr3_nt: TGTGCCATCAGCCCGTCGCAGACAGGGGTAGGCACTGAAGCTTTCTTT
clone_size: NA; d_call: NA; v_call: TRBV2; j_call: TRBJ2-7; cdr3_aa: CASSRDILSYEQYF; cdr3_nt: TGTGCCAGCAGTCGGGACATACTCTCCTACGAGCAGTACTTC
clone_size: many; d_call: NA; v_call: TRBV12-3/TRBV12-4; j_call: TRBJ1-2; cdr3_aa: CASSFLGGPYGYTF; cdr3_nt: TGTGCCAGCAGTTTTCTAGGGGGACCTTATGGCTACACCTTC
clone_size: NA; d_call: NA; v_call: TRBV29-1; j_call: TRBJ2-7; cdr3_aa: CSVEQSAYEQYF; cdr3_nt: TGCAGCGTTGAACAGTCCGCCTACGAGCAGTACTTC
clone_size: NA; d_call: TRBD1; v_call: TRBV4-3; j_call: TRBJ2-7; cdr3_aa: CASSPDRGGQYEQYF; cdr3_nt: TGCGCCAGCAGCCCTGACAGGGGAGGTCAATACGAGCAGTACTTC
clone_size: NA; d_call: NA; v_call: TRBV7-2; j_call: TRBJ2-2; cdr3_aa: CASSLSGGTGELFF; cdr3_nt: TGTGCCAGCAGCTTGAGTGGGGGTACCGGGGAGCTGTTTTTT
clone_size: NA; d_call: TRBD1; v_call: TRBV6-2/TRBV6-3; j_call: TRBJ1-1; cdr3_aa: CATTGGRNTEAFF; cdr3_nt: TGTGCCACCACAGGGGGTCGGAACACTGAAGCTTTCTTT
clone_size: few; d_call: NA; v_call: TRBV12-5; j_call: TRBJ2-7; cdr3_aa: CASGKTGGNYEQYF; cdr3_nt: TGTGCTAGTGGAAAGACAGGAGGGAACTACGAGCAGTACTTC
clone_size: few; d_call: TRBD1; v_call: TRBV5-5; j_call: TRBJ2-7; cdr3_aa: CASSFDRAVYEQYF; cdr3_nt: TGTGCCAGCAGTTTTGACAGGGCAGTGTACGAGCAGTACTTC
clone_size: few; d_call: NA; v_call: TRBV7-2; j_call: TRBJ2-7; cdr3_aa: CASSFGRRESEQYF; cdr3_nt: TGTGCCAGCAGTTTCGGTCGCCGCGAGTCCGAGCAGTACTTC
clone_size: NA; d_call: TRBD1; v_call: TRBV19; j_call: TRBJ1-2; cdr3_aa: CASGPTGAYGYTF; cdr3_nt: TGTGCCAGTGGACCGACAGGGGCCTATGGCTACACCTTC
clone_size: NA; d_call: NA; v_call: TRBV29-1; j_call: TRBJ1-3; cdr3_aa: CSVDEGNTIYF; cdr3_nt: TGCAGCGTTGACGAGGGAAACACCATATATTTT
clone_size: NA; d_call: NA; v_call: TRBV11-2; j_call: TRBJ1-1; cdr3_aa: CASQLRTVNTEAFF; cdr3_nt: TGTGCCAGCCAGCTGAGGACAGTGAACACTGAAGCTTTCTTT
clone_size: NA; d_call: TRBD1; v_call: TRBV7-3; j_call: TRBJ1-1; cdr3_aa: CASSQGDRDDTEAFF; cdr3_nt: TGTGCCAGCAGCCAAGGGGACAGGGATGACACTGAAGCTTTCTTT
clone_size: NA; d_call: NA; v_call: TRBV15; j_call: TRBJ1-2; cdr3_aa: CATSRDLFPGSNYGYTF; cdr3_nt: TGTGCCACCAGCAGAGATCTCTTTCCAGGCTCCAACTATGGCTACACCTTC
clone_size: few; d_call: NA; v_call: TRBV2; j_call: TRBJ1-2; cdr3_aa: CASSYSGGSPYGYTF; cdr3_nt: TGTGCCAGCAGTTACTCGGGAGGATCGCCATATGGCTACACCTTC
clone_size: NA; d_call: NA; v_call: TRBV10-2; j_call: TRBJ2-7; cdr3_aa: CASKGREPGEQYF; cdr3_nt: TGCGCCAGCAAGGGTAGGGAGCCGGGCGAGCAGTACTTC